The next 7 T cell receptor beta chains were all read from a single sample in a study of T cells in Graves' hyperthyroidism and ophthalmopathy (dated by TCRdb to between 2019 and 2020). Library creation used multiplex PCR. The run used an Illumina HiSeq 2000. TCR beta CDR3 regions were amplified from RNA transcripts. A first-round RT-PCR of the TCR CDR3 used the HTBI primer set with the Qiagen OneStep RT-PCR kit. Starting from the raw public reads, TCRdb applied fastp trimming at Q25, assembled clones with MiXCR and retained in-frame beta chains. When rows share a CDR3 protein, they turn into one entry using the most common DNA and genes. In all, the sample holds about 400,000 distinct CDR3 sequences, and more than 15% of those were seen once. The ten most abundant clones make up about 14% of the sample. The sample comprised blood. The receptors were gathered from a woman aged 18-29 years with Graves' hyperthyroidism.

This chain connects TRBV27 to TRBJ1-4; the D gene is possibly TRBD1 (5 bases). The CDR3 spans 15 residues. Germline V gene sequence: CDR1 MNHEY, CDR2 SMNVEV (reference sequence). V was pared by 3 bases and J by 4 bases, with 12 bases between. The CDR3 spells CASSFEGRSNEKLFF. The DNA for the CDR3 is TGTGCCAGCAGTTTCGAGGGGCGGAGTAATGAAAAACTGTTTTTT.

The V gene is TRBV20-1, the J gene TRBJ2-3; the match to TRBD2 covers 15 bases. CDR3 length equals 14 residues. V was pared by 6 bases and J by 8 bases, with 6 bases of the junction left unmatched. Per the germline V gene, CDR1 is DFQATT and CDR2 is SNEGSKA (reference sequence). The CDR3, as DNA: TGCAGTGCCCGGACTAGCGGGAGGGCTAGTACGCAGTATTTT. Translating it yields CSARTSGRASTQYF.

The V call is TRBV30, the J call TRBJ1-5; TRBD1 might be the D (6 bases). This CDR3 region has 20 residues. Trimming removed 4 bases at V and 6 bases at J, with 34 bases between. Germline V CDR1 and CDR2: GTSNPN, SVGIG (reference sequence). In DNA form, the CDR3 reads TGTGCCTGGACCGGGCCGCGACTTAGGGGGAGAGGTGGCGTGAGTCAGCCCCAGCATTTT. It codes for CAWTGPRLRGRGGVSQPQHF.

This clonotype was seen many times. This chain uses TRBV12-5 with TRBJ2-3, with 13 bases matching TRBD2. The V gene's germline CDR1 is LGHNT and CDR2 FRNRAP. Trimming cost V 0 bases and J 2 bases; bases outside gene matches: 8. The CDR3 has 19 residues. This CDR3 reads CASGLVLGLAGAPTDTQYF. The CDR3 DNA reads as TGTGCTAGTGGTTTGGTACTAGGACTAGCGGGGGCCCCCACAGATACGCAGTATTTT.

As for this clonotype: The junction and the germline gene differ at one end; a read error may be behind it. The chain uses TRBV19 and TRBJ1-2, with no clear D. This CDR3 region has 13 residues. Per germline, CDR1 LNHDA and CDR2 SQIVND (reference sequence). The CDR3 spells CASSMNGQYGCTF. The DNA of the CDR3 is TGTGCCAGTAGTATGAACGGCCAGTATGGCTGCACCTTC.

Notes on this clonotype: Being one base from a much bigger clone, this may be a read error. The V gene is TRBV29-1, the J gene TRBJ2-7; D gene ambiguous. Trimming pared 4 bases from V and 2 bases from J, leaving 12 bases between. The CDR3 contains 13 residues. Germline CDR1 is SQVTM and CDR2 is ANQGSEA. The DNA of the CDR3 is TGCAGCGTTGTCGGAATCGGACCCTACGAGCAGTACTTC. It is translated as CSVVGIGPYEQYF.

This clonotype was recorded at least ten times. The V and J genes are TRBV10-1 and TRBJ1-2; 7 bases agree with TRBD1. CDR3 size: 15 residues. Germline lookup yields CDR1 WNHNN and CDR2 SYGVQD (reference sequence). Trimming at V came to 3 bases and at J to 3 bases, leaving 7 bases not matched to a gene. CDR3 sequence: CASSDLGQKYYGYTF. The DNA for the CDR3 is TGCGCCAGCAGTGACCTGGGACAGAAGTACTATGGCTACACCTTC.